These T cell receptor beta chains were read from a single sample in a study of control samples from healthy donors and cancer patients. Here immunoSEQ multiplex PCR was the method, and the copy in TCRdb shows in-frame clones only, minus some. The sample has about 110,000 clones; roughly 92% are singletons. The specimen sequenced was blood. The receptor set was obtained from a woman between 18 and 30 years old in good health. Each CDR3 is given with its conserved first and last residue. D genes are given only for firm matches. Not all rows give a size; the values are once, few, many and, for expanded clones, a class.

TRBV7-8	.	TRBJ2-2	17	.	CASSQQSFGGNTGELFF	TGTGCCAGCAGCCAACAGAGTTTCGGGGGAAACACCGGGGAGCTGTTTTTT
TRBV6-5	once	TRBJ2-1	15	.	CASSYKGVQYNEQFF	TGTGCCAGCAGTTACAAAGGGGTGCAATACAATGAGCAGTTCTTC
TRBV2	.	TRBJ1-4	15	.	CASTGGRTTDEKLFF	TGTGCCAGCACTGGGGGGCGGACCACCGATGAAAAACTGTTTTTT
TRBV7-2	.	TRBJ2-3	14	TRBD2	CASRIAGGSDTQYF	TGTGCCAGCAGAATAGCGGGAGGTTCAGATACGCAGTATTTT
TRBV5-1	.	TRBJ1-2	15	TRBD1	CASSFDGTGVYGYTF	TGCGCCAGCAGCTTCGATGGGACAGGGGTCTATGGCTACACCTTC
TRBV25-1	.	TRBJ2-1	11	TRBD1	CARQGDNEQFF	TGTGCCCGCCAGGGGGACAATGAGCAGTTCTTC
TRBV5-1	.	TRBJ2-7	15	TRBD2	CASSPPTSGSYEQYF	TGCGCCAGCAGCCCACCGACTAGCGGGTCCTACGAGCAGTACTTC
TRBV4-2	.	TRBJ2-7	17	TRBD2	CASSQVRSTSGDYEQYF	TGTGCCAGCAGCCAAGTCCGGTCGACTAGCGGGGACTACGAGCAGTACTTC
TRBV19	.	TRBJ1-2	15	TRBD1	CASSVAGTGNYGYTF	TGTGCCAGTAGTGTTGCCGGGACAGGTAACTATGGCTACACCTTC
TRBV28	.	TRBJ2-7	17	TRBD1	CASSSARDREGHYEQYF	TGTGCCAGCAGTTCAGCCCGGGACAGGGAAGGCCACTACGAGCAGTACTTC
TRBV9	.	TRBJ2-1	16	.	CASSAGSQGLYNEQFF	TGTGCCAGCAGCGCCGGGTCTCAGGGCCTTTACAATGAGCAGTTCTTC
TRBV27	.	TRBJ2-7	13	TRBD1	CASSFGRGYEQYF	TGTGCCAGCAGTTTTGGCAGGGGGTACGAGCAGTACTTC
TRBV28	.	TRBJ1-3	16	.	CASSPTLRGSGNTIYF	TGTGCCAGCAGTCCCACCTTGAGGGGCTCTGGAAACACCATATATTTT
TRBV24-1	.	TRBJ1-1	16	.	CATSSRDRRGNTEAFF	TGTGCCACCAGTTCCCGGGACCGAAGGGGGAACACTGAAGCTTTCTTT
TRBV5-5	.	TRBJ2-7	13	.	CASSFFRDYEQYF	TGTGCCAGCAGCTTTTTCCGGGACTACGAGCAGTACTTC
TRBV5-6	.	TRBJ2-7	19	.	CASSLLRGKWRQSPYEQYF	TGTGCCAGCAGCTTGCTCCGGGGCAAGTGGCGGCAAAGCCCCTACGAGCAGTACTTC
TRBV7-9	.	TRBJ1-1	15	TRBD1	CASSPRTGGNTEAFF	TGTGCCAGCAGCCCACGGACAGGGGGGAACACTGAAGCTTTCTTT
TRBV29-1	.	TRBJ1-4	13	.	CSVSDRSKEKLFF	TGCAGCGTTAGCGACAGGAGTAAGGAAAAACTGTTTTTT
TRBV3-1/TRBV3-2	.	TRBJ1-6	14	TRBD1	CASRPTGGNSPLHF	TGTGCCAGCAGACCTACAGGGGGTAATTCACCCCTCCACTTT
TRBV29-1	.	TRBJ1-1	13	.	CSVTRGLNTEAFF	TGCAGCGTCACCCGCGGCCTGAACACTGAAGCTTTCTTT
TRBV28	.	TRBJ2-1	15	TRBD2	CASSWRGGFSNEQFF	TGTGCCAGCAGTTGGCGGGGGGGCTTCTCTAATGAGCAGTTCTTC
TRBV7-8	.	TRBJ2-7	16	.	CASSLSTATGYTEQYF	TGTGCCAGCAGCTTGAGTACAGCTACGGGCTACACCGAGCAGTACTTC
TRBV6-2/TRBV6-3	.	TRBJ2-5	18	TRBD2	CASSGGTSGLRWQETQYF	TGTGCCAGCAGTGGAGGGACTAGCGGGCTCAGGTGGCAAGAGACCCAGTACTTC
TRBV27	few	TRBJ2-1	15	.	CASRGDQPPYNEQFF	TGTGCCAGCAGGGGGGACCAGCCACCCTACAATGAGCAGTTCTTC
TRBV10-3	.	TRBJ1-6	15	.	CAISPGGQGGSPLHF	TGTGCCATCAGCCCTGGTGGTCAGGGAGGCTCACCCCTCCACTTT
TRBV6-2/TRBV6-3	.	TRBJ1-3	15	.	CASSYSPLSGNTIYF	TGTGCCAGCAGTTACTCGCCACTCTCTGGAAACACCATATATTTT
TRBV7-9	.	TRBJ2-2	14	.	CASSLSRGPGELFF	TGTGCCAGCAGCTTATCTCGGGGTCCCGGGGAGCTGTTTTTT
TRBV4-2	.	TRBJ2-6	18	.	CASSQDGARGSGANVLTF	TGTGCCAGCAGCCAAGATGGGGCTAGGGGCTCTGGGGCCAACGTCCTGACTTTC
TRBV6-5	.	TRBJ2-7	12	.	CASGALSYEQYF	TGTGCCTCGGGGGCTCTCTCCTACGAGCAGTACTTC
TRBV21-1	.	TRBJ1-5	14	.	CASSVQTGDQPQHF	TGTGCCAGCAGCGTCCAGACAGGGGATCAGCCCCAGCATTTT
TRBV28	.	TRBJ2-5	12	.	CATAAVAETQYF	TGTGCCACCGCCGCGGTAGCGGAGACCCAGTACTTC
TRBV29-1	.	TRBJ1-1	15	.	CSVGAQTAGRTEAFF	TGCAGCGTTGGGGCACAAACAGCGGGGAGGACTGAAGCTTTCTTT
TRBV28	once	TRBJ2-3	14	.	CASSLTSITDTQYF	TGTGCCAGCAGTTTAACTAGTATAACAGATACGCAGTATTTT
TRBV5-4	.	TRBJ2-7	16	.	CASSPGRQGTSYEQYF	TGTGCCAGCAGCCCCGGTCGGCAGGGAACATCCTACGAGCAGTACTTC
TRBV7-2	.	TRBJ2-1	18	TRBD2	CASSLAPGLAGRGNEQFF	TGTGCCAGCAGCTTAGCCCCGGGACTAGCGGGGAGGGGCAATGAGCAGTTCTTC
TRBV12-3/TRBV12-4	.	TRBJ2-3	11	.	CASSYTDTQYF	TGTGCCAGCAGTTACACAGATACGCAGTATTTT
TRBV5-5	.	TRBJ1-1	13	.	CASTLAQNTEAFF	TGTGCCAGCACCCTCGCCCAGAACACTGAAGCTTTCTTT
TRBV7-2	once	TRBJ1-1	14	.	CASSLTGRGTEAFF	TGTGCCAGCAGCTTAACAGGGAGGGGCACTGAAGCTTTCTTT
TRBV14	.	TRBJ1-3	16	.	CASSQVFSPNGNTIYF	TGTGCCAGCAGCCAAGTTTTCTCCCCAAATGGAAACACCATATATTTT
TRBV6-1	.	TRBJ2-1	16	TRBD2	CASSGRLADSYNEQFF	TGTGCCAGCAGTGGCCGACTAGCAGACTCCTACAATGAGCAGTTCTTC
TRBV24-1	few	TRBJ1-1	11	.	CATSAAGEAFF	TGTGCCACCAGTGCCGCCGGTGAAGCTTTCTTT
TRBV12-3/TRBV12-4	few	TRBJ2-2	13	.	CASSFGGTGELFF	TGTGCCAGCAGTTTTGGGGGGACCGGGGAGCTGTTTTTT
TRBV14	.	TRBJ2-1	14	.	CASSHPGTYNEQFF	TGTGCCAGCAGCCACCCCGGGACTTACAATGAGCAGTTCTTC
TRBV11-1	.	TRBJ2-3	15	.	CASSRGGTSTDTQYF	TGTGCCAGCAGCAGAGGGGGGACTAGCACAGATACGCAGTATTTT
TRBV15	.	TRBJ2-7	18	TRBD2	CATSRDLAMLAGTYEQYF	TGTGCCACCAGCAGAGATCTGGCGATGTTAGCGGGGACCTACGAGCAGTACTTC
TRBV18	once	TRBJ2-7	14	TRBD1	CASSAGTGFNEQYF	TGTGCCAGCTCAGCCGGGACAGGGTTCAACGAGCAGTACTTC
TRBV11-2	.	TRBJ2-5	13	.	CASSLSTQETQYF	TGTGCCAGCAGCTTGAGTACGCAAGAGACCCAGTACTTC
TRBV28	.	TRBJ1-2	13	.	CASSNGPPRGYTF	TGTGCCAGCAGTAATGGGCCGCCCCGGGGCTACACCTTC
TRBV9	.	TRBJ1-4	15	.	CASSVAGTRGEKLFF	TGTGCCAGCAGCGTAGCTGGGACAAGGGGTGAAAAACTGTTTTTT
TRBV18	.	TRBJ1-3	16	TRBD1	CASSTGQGAAGNTIYF	TGTGCCAGCTCAACCGGACAGGGGGCTGCTGGAAACACCATATATTTT